Listed here are 12 T cell receptor beta chains from one sample, sequenced in a study of blood T cell repertoires in COVID-19. The assay was immunoSEQ multiplex PCR, and TCRdb's table has in-frame clones only and misses some. The repertoire holds more than 200,000 clones, with under 95% as singletons. The sample comprised PBMCs or T cells enriched from blood (not recorded which). These receptor sequences come from a young woman who had recovered from COVID-19.

V usage is TRBV3-1 (or the pseudogene TRBV3-2) and J usage is TRBJ2-2; 12 bases map to TRBD2. Per the germline V gene, CDR1 is LGHDT and CDR2 is YNNKEL (reference sequence). V was clipped by 0 bases and J by 7 bases; unmatched bases: 3. This CDR3 spans 16 amino acids. The CDR3 nucleotides read TGTGCCAGCAGCCAAGAACTAGCGGGAGGATACGGGGAGCTGTTTTTT. This translates into CASSQELAGGYGELFF.

The rearrangement uses TRBV24-1 and TRBJ1-5; D ambiguous. Germline assignment: CDR1 KGHDR and CDR2 SFDVKD. This CDR3 comprises 14 residues. V dropped 5 bases and J dropped 1 base, with 8 bases sitting between them. This chain's CDR3 is CATSGELSNQPQHF. The CDR3 region has the DNA TGTGCCACCAGTGGGGAGTTAAGCAATCAGCCCCAGCATTTT.

The chain has TRBV11-1 and TRBJ2-1; D not certain. Trimming removed 1 base at V and 7 bases at J, with 17 bases between. Germline V gene sequence: CDR1 SGHAT, CDR2 FQDESV (reference sequence). There are 16 residues in the CDR3. Here the CDR3 reads CASSLEDSHPKNEQFF. The CDR3 DNA reads TGTGCCAGCAGCTTAGAAGACTCACACCCGAAGAATGAGCAGTTCTTC.

The chain employs TRBV6-5 and TRBJ1-1; possibly TRBD1 for D (5 bases). This CDR3 has 14 amino acids. From germline, CDR1 is MNHEY and CDR2 SVGAGI. V lost 6 bases to trimming and J lost 4 bases, with 15 bases between them. The CDR3 region has the DNA TGTGCCAGCAGCCCCGTTTTGGGGGGCACTGAAGCTTTCTTT. This encodes CASSPVLGGTEAFF.

This clone was counted only a few times. The J gene is TRBJ1-2, the V gene TRBV25-1, with D possibly being TRBD1 (5 bases). Germline V CDR1 and CDR2: MGHDK, SYGVNS. Between the trimmed V and J ends, which lost 7 bases and 4 bases, there was a span of 10 bases. The CDR3 extends over 12 amino acids. CDR3 residues: CASTGGSYGYTF. Written as DNA, the CDR3 is TGTGCCAGCACGGGGGGAAGCTATGGCTACACCTTC.

The chain carries TRBV5-4 and TRBJ2-2; D gene uncertain. CDR1 and CDR2 (germline): SGHNT, YYREEE (reference sequence). The CDR3 runs 17 residues. V was shortened by 1 base and J by 2 bases, with 15 bases between the two germline ends. CDR3 residues: CASSLRPGAINTGELFF. The CDR3 DNA reads TGTGCCAGCAGCTTGAGACCGGGTGCAATTAACACCGGGGAGCTGTTTTTT.

The V and J genes are TRBV4-2 and TRBJ1-1, with D possibly matching TRBD1 (5 bases). The CDR3 has 13 amino acids. Trimming pared 3 bases from V and 8 bases from J, leaving 13 bases between. Germline-derived CDR1 and CDR2 are LGHNA and YNFKEQ. CDR3 DNA sequence: TGTGCCAGCAGCCATTCTGGTGGGGGGGAAGCTTTCTTT. Translating it yields CASSHSGGGEAFF.

The chain links TRBV6-1 to TRBJ2-5; tentative D call: TRBD2 (5 bases). Per germline, CDR1 MNHNS and CDR2 SASEGT. CDR3 length: 15 amino acids. Trimming cost V 1 base and J 5 bases, with 14 bases left between them. The CDR3 here is CASSEEAGGWETQYF. The CDR3 DNA sequence: TGTGCCAGCAGTGAAGAGGCTGGCGGGTGGGAGACCCAGTACTTC.

J is TRBJ1-3 and V is TRBV19; weak D call: TRBD1 (5 bases). Germline V lookup: CDR1 LNHDA, CDR2 SQIVND (reference sequence). V was shortened by 7 bases and J by 2 bases, with 12 bases between the two germline ends. The CDR3 has 14 amino acids. CDR3 nucleotide sequence: TGTGCCAGTACCCTATCAGGGCCTGGAAACACCATATATTTT. It encodes CASTLSGPGNTIYF.

The chain recombines TRBV7-9 with TRBJ2-7; tentatively, D is TRBD2 (5 bases). CDR3 length equals 13 residues. V was cut by 5 bases and J by 0 bases, with 8 bases left in between. Germline CDR1 is SEHNR and CDR2 is FQNEAQ (reference sequence). CDR3 in DNA: TGTGCCAGCAGCACGGGGAGCTCCTACGAGCAGTACTTC. It yields the protein CASSTGSSYEQYF.

The chain links TRBV11-2 to TRBJ1-2; D perhaps matches TRBD1 (5 bases). The V and J ends lost 5 bases and 0 bases respectively, with 16 bases between them. The CDR3 sequence is 16 residues long. Germline CDR1 is SGHAT and CDR2 is FQNNGV. CDR3: CASSAYVGRANYGYTF. The CDR3, as DNA: TGTGCCAGCAGCGCGTATGTGGGCAGGGCTAACTATGGCTACACCTTC.

The chain couples TRBV4-2 to TRBJ1-2; 11 bases agree with TRBD1. CDR1 and CDR2 (germline): LGHNA, YNFKEQ. J lost 6 bases, V lost 5 bases, and 11 bases had no gene match. This CDR3 has 16 amino acids. The CDR3 DNA follows: TGTGCCAGCAGCGTCTTAGCCGGGACAGGGGGAGATGGCTACACCTTC. This codes for CASSVLAGTGGDGYTF.